These T cell receptor beta chains were read from a single sample in a study of shared clonotypes between healthy human individuals. Profiling relied on immunoSEQ multiplex PCR, and the TCRdb table lists in-frame clones only, not all of them. The sample has around 1,000,000 clones; 77% are singletons. The material sequenced was memory CD4+ T cells from PBMCs. Every receptor here comes from a man in his late teens or twenties in good health. Some clones in this sample may be carry-over from other donors' samples. Each CDR3 is given with its conserved first and last residue. A D gene is named only where the DNA matches it firmly. Some rows have no size entry. The others give once, few or many, or a class for an expanded clone.

D	size	V	J	DNA	CDR3
NA	NA	TRBV2	TRBJ1-1	TGTGCCAGCAGTGTAGGGATCGGCACTGAAGCTTTCTTT	CASSVGIGTEAFF
TRBD2	NA	TRBV5-1	TRBJ2-5	TGCGCCAGCAGGGTCCGACTAGCGGAACAAGAGACCCAGTACTTC	CASRVRLAEQETQYF
NA	NA	TRBV5-6	TRBJ1-1	TGTGCCAGCAGCGGACGGGACCCCCGAAGGGAAGCTTTCTTT	CASSGRDPRREAFF
NA	once	TRBV4-1	TRBJ2-2	TGCGCCAGTGCCACTTACACCGGGGAGCTGTTTTTT	CASATYTGELFF
NA	NA	TRBV15	TRBJ2-1	TGTGCCACCAGGGGGTCGGGCAATGAGCAGTTCTTC	CATRGSGNEQFF
TRBD2	NA	TRBV29-1	TRBJ2-3	TGCAGCGGGGGACTAGCGGGAGTTACGCAGTATTTT	CSGGLAGVTQYF
TRBD2	NA	TRBV5-4	TRBJ2-1	TGTGCCAGCAGCCTGGGGAGGGCCAATGAGCAGTTCTTC	CASSLGRANEQFF
NA	NA	TRBV5-1	TRBJ1-1	TGCGCCAGCAGCCCCGGACAGAGAAACACTGAAGCTTTCTTT	CASSPGQRNTEAFF
NA	many	TRBV27	TRBJ2-1	TGTGCCACCGGGCCTTATGAGCAGTTCTTC	CATGPYEQFF
NA	NA	TRBV10-2	TRBJ2-7	TGCGCCAGCAGTGACAGTACTAGCATCTCCTCCGAGCAGTACTTC	CASSDSTSISSEQYF